This T cell receptor (beta chain) was identified in a study of STAT3 mutations in large granular lymphocyte leukemia (dated by TCRdb to the late 2010s). About the study as a whole: About half of the T-LGLL patients who underwent longitudinal sequencing carried canonical activating STAT3 mutations. One or more immunosuppressive therapy regimens were given to more than half of T-LGLL patients, and hematologic response was seen in about 40% of the treated patients. Patients with T-cell large granular lymphocyte leukemia underwent serial deep sequencing of TCRbeta CDR3 and STAT3 to reconstruct clonal hierarchy and dynamics. From an initial cohort of approximately 190 LGL patients, 15 to 20 representative T-LGLL cases were picked for longitudinal TCRbeta and STAT3 sequencing. As controls, the study also included longitudinal sequencing of two patients with natural killer LGL leukemia. For each patient, sequencing was performed at an average of around 4.2 time points, with a range of 2 to 8 samplings.

Overall study outcomes, separate from this receptor: TCR clonotype switching after therapy was seen in about 35% of the 18 patients, with all newly emerging clones being STAT3 wild type. Linking therapy response to changes in TCR clonal burden was complicated by variable intervals between samplings and by differing treatment regimens. At least one immunodominant TCRbeta clonotype was identified in every T-LGLL patient, and multiple immunodominant subclonotypes were identified in about half of the T-LGLL patients. Because no samples were available when a clone first appeared, clonal expansion was inferred from samplings taken at other points. Dominant TCR clone burden was found to exceed STAT3 mutant burden in several patients, suggesting that STAT3 mutation arose secondarily within a pre-expanded clone. Because codominant clonotypes persisted in some patients, a small but highly pathogenic clone may have been missed.

TCRbeta libraries were sequenced on an Illumina MiSeq, and an average of around 41,000 productive templates per sample was obtained. TCRbeta CDR3 libraries were generated with the immunoSEQ assay using multiplex PCR amplification. Concerning the study's data processing: Repertoire diversity was calculated as previously defined, and values close to 0 indicated extremely monoclonal samples. The immuneACCESS repertoire file appears here via TCRdb, limited to in-frame rearrangements. These files lack a portion of the clones; in checked studies, under half of the deficit traces to unresolved V genes, and the cause of the others is not known. V and J calls plus clone size are reproduced from that table; the DNA served to infer D and trimming. The sample table contains more than 2,000 clones; only one count was recorded for 60% to 75% of them. The ten largest clones take up approximately 87% of the sample.

DNA was extracted from blood mononuclear cells, with the same DNA used for both TCR and STAT3 sequencing. Points on this clone: Its antigen is not yet known. Base qualities are not recorded, but no much larger clone differs from it by a single base.

The CDR3 goes from the cysteine to the phenylalanine over 12 residues. Left in the record is the CDR3 DNA by itself, 36 bases read in frame from the first base. CDR1 and CDR2 are drawn from the germline V gene (reference sequence): MNHNY, SVGAGI. V has 11 bases trimmed and J has 0 bases trimmed; junction bases matching no gene number 3. This clonotype was obtained from a woman between 50 and 59 years old with T-cell large granular lymphocyte leukemia. Some clones in this sample may be carry-over from other donors' samples. The age is the age at diagnosis. The chain was built from TRBV6-6 and TRBJ1-1; the central 7 bases match TRBD1. Material: peripheral blood mononuclear cells. The sequenced DNA: TGTGCCGGACAGGCCATGAACACTGAAGCTTTCTTT. Its translation reads: CAGQAMNTEAFF.